These 27 T cell receptor beta chains originate from one sample sequenced in a study of a mutant IDH1 vaccine in newly diagnosed glioma. Time point: week 35, safety follow-up. Alongside topical imiquimod, each dose of vaccine comprised 300 ug of mutant IDH1 20-mer peptide. The antigens for these receptors are not known. Generated by immunoSEQ multiplex PCR, the TCRdb table keeps only in-frame clones and is missing some. The sample carries around 53,000 clones, roughly three quarters recorded once. The sample in question was PBMCs, obtained from a glioma patient whose treatment included an IDH1 peptide vaccine. Every receptor here comes from a middle-aged man with glioma.

By proportion, this clone is medium-sized (0.01 to 0.1%). The rearrangement uses TRBV11-2 and TRBJ2-1, with a tentative D call TRBD1 (6 bases). The germline V and J ends were trimmed by 0 bases and 6 bases, with 12 bases remaining between them. In germline, CDR1 is SGHAT, CDR2 FQNNGV. The CDR3 length is 15 residues. The CDR3 spells CASSLDLETGNEQFF. CDR3 coding DNA: TGTGCCAGCAGCTTAGACCTCGAGACAGGCAATGAGCAGTTCTTC. The whole variable domain, remainder taken from reference TRBV11-2 and TRBJ2-1, is EAGVAQSPRYKIIEKRQSVAFWCNPISGHATLYWYQQILGQGPKLLIQFQNNGVVDDSQLPKDRFSAERLKGVDSTLKIQPAKLEDSAVYLCASSLDLETGNEQFFGPGTRLTVL.

This CDR3 reads CASSRDRLAFF. CDR3 nucleotides: TGTGCCAGCAGTCGCGACAGGCTAGCTTTCTTT. This sequence joins TRBV2 and TRBJ1-1, with D maybe TRBD1 (6 bases). The V gene's germline CDR1 is SNHLY and CDR2 FYNNEI. Trimming stripped 5 bases from V and 10 bases from J, with 11 bases between. The CDR3 is 11 residues long.

J is TRBJ2-1 and V is TRBV19; D not resolved. Trimming pared 1 base from V and 5 bases from J, leaving 12 bases between. This CDR3 has 15 residues. Germline V gene lookup returns CDR1 LNHDA and CDR2 SQIVND (reference sequence). The CDR3 is CASSIGAAPNNEQFF. CDR3 coding DNA: TGTGCCAGTAGTATAGGCGCGGCCCCTAACAATGAGCAGTTCTTC.

The V and J genes are TRBV6-6 and TRBJ1-6; D remains unclear. Germline CDR1 reads MNHNY; CDR2 reads SVGAGI (reference sequence). CDR3 length equals 16 residues. V lost 4 bases, J lost 6 bases, and 16 bases lay in between. CDR3 DNA: TGTGCCAGCAGTTCCCCTGGTACAGTCTCTAATTCACCCCTCCACTTT. It encodes CASSSPGTVSNSPLHF.

This chain joins TRBV27 and TRBJ2-5; possible D gene TRBD2, 6 bases. The CDR3 loop spans 14 amino acids. Germline V gives CDR1 MNHEY, CDR2 SMNVEV (reference sequence). V was clipped by 8 bases and J by 7 bases, with 20 bases between them. The CDR3 DNA reads as TGTGCCAGCGGCTCTTATCGGGGCGGGGTGACCCAGTACTTC. Its protein is CASGSYRGGVTQYF.

This clone was seen more than once but under ten times. The rearrangement links TRBV10-3 to TRBJ1-5; possibly TRBD1 for D (5 bases). The CDR3 length is 13 residues. Trimming removed 5 bases from V and 5 bases from J, with 10 bases in between. The germline CDR1 and CDR2 sequences are ENHRY and SYGVKD. The DNA of the CDR3 is TGTGCCATCAGTCGGGGGGAAGATCAGCCCCAGCATTTT. Amino acids: CAISRGEDQPQHF.

The chain couples TRBV6-5 to TRBJ2-7; TRBD1 is a possible D gene (5 bases). The CDR3 contains 14 residues. V lost 4 bases, J lost 6 bases, and 16 bases lay in between. Germline V CDR1 and CDR2: MNHEY, SVGAGI. The CDR3 DNA reads TGTGCCAGCAGTTCAACAGTTGGGGCCGGCGAGCAGTACTTC. Its protein product is CASSSTVGAGEQYF.

J is TRBJ1-1 and V is TRBV30; D is undetermined. The CDR3 extends over 13 amino acids. V lost 1 base to trimming and J lost 8 bases, with 14 bases between them. CDR1 and CDR2 from the germline V gene are GTSNPN and SVGIG (reference sequence). CDR3 nucleotide sequence: TGTGCCTGGAGTGCCCATGCTACAACCGAAGCTTTCTTT. It codes for CAWSAHATTEAFF.

V gene TRBV6-1 combines with J gene TRBJ1-2; TRBD1 aligns across 11 bases. Looked up from germline, CDR1 is MNHNS and CDR2 is SASEGT. This CDR3 spans 15 amino acids. J was trimmed by 5 bases and V by 2 bases; bases with no gene match: 4. CDR3: CASSEPGTGGYGYTF. The CDR3 DNA reads TGTGCCAGCAGTGAACCTGGGACAGGGGGGTATGGCTACACCTTC.

The chain combines TRBV4-1 with TRBJ2-7; D assignment may be TRBD1 or TRBD2 (5 bases each). The CDR3 spans 16 residues. Trimming took off 1 base at V and 0 bases at J, with 13 bases between the two ends. Germline assignment: CDR1 MGHRA and CDR2 YSYEKL. The CDR3 loop reads CASSQGTGASSYEQYF. For the CDR3, the DNA is TGCGCCAGCAGCCAAGGGACCGGGGCCAGCTCCTACGAGCAGTACTTC.

V is TRBV6-1 and J is TRBJ1-5, with D possibly being TRBD1 (5 bases). The V end was cut by 5 bases, the J end by 9 bases, with 17 bases between. CDR1 and CDR2 from the germline V gene are MNHNS and SASEGT. This CDR3 is 14 amino acids long. This CDR3 reads CASSTKGTIRPQHF. The CDR3 DNA reads as TGTGCCAGCAGTACTAAAGGGACTATCAGGCCCCAGCATTTT.

This rearrangement joins TRBV30 to TRBJ2-1; D may be TRBD1 (5 bases). CDR3 length: 14 residues. The ends were cut back, 4 bases at V and 6 bases at J, with 16 bases in the middle. CDR1 is GTSNPN and CDR2 is SVGIG in the germline V gene (reference sequence). The CDR3 bases are TGTGCCTGGACTAGACAGATAAGGGGCAATGAGCAGTTCTTC. It encodes CAWTRQIRGNEQFF.

The chain links TRBV25-1 to TRBJ1-3; D is unresolved. V lost 5 bases to trimming and J lost 7 bases, with 9 bases between them. This CDR3 has 12 residues. From germline, CDR1 is MGHDK and CDR2 SYGVNS. CDR3 residues: CASSLPRNTIYF. CDR3 nucleotides: TGTGCCAGCAGTTTACCCAGGAACACCATATATTTT.

This chain joins TRBV6-5 and TRBJ2-1, with 7 bases aligning to TRBD2. CDR1 is MNHEY and CDR2 is SVGAGI in the germline V gene. With V trimmed by 6 bases and J by 13 bases, 3 bases remained unmatched. This CDR3 is built from 10 residues. The CDR3 DNA follows: TGTGCCAGCAGATGGGACTATCAGTTCTTC. Residues: CASRWDYQFF.

The J gene is TRBJ1-1, the V gene TRBV6-5, with D possibly matching TRBD1 (6 bases). V was pared by 5 bases and J by 1 base, with 14 bases between. The CDR3 has 15 residues. Germline V lookup: CDR1 MNHEY, CDR2 SVGAGI. Here the CDR3 reads CASSLGPGQNTEAFF. The CDR3 DNA reads as TGTGCCAGCAGTCTGGGACCGGGACAGAACACTGAAGCTTTCTTT.

This chain uses TRBV7-9 with TRBJ2-3; D perhaps matches TRBD1 (5 bases). There are 14 residues in the CDR3. V lost 5 bases, J lost 6 bases, and 15 bases lay in between. Per germline, CDR1 SEHNR and CDR2 FQNEAQ (reference sequence). For the CDR3, the DNA is TGTGCCAGCAGCAGAGACAGTCCTCACGATACGCAGTATTTT. Translated, it gives CASSRDSPHDTQYF.

This clone was seen once. The junction shows a germline mismatch at one end, possibly a read error. The chain couples TRBV13 to TRBJ1-2, with unresolved D. The CDR3 totals 15 residues. Germline lookup yields CDR1 PRHDT and CDR2 FYEKMQ (reference sequence). In nucleotides, the CDR3 is TGTGCCAGCACCTTACGGGAGTCTTCCAGCTATGGCTACACCTTC. Encoded protein: CASTLRESSSYGYTF. Based on the CDR3 plus reference TRBV13 and TRBJ1-2, the full variable domain is AAGVIQSPRHLIKEKRETATLKCYPIPRHDTVYWYQQGPGQDPQFLISFYEKMQSDKGSIPDRFSAQQFSDYHSELNMSSLELGDSALYFCASTLRESSSYGYTFGSGTRLTVV.

This sequence joins TRBV19 and TRBJ1-2; tentative D call: TRBD1 (5 bases). This CDR3 has 15 residues. Trimming cost V 3 bases and J 8 bases, with 19 bases left between them. Germline assignment: CDR1 LNHDA and CDR2 SQIVND (reference sequence). CDR3 region: CASSIKRWGRTGYTF. The DNA for the CDR3 is TGTGCCAGTAGTATCAAAAGGTGGGGCCGGACGGGCTACACCTTC.

V gene TRBV5-6 combines with J gene TRBJ2-5, with D tentatively TRBD1 (6 bases). Germline V CDR1 and CDR2: SGHDT, YYEEEE. Trimming pared 6 bases from V and 5 bases from J, leaving 14 bases between. The CDR3 is made up of 13 amino acids. As DNA, the CDR3 is TGTGCCAGCAATCCCAGGGGTCGGGAGACCCAGTACTTC. This translates into CASNPRGRETQYF.

The rearrangement joins TRBV2 to TRBJ2-2, with D hard to call. The CDR3 runs to 12 residues. CDR1 and CDR2 from the germline V gene are SNHLY and FYNNEI. Trimming took off 7 bases at V and 4 bases at J, with 7 bases between the two ends. The CDR3 is CASISGTGELFF. DNA for the CDR3: TGTGCCAGCATCTCTGGCACCGGGGAGCTGTTTTTT.

The J gene is TRBJ2-7, the V gene TRBV7-8, with 9 bases fitting TRBD1. Losses at the gene ends were 4 bases for V and 5 bases for J; bases not matched to a gene: 9. CDR1 and CDR2 (germline): SGHVS, FQNEAQ. This CDR3 is built from 15 residues. The CDR3: CASSYSGTGSHEQYF. In DNA form, the CDR3 reads TGTGCCAGCAGCTACTCCGGGACAGGGTCCCACGAGCAGTACTTC.

The rearrangement joins TRBV7-9 to TRBJ1-1, with 7 bases fitting TRBD1. Germline CDR1 and CDR2: SEHNR and FQNEAQ (reference sequence). CDR3 length equals 12 residues. Trimming cost V 8 bases and J 12 bases; bases outside gene matches: 12. CDR3 sequence reads: CASGINRGEPFF. The CDR3 nucleotides are TGTGCCAGCGGAATTAACAGGGGCGAGCCTTTCTTT. Full variable domain (missing parts from reference TRBV7-9 and TRBJ1-1): DTGVSQNPRHKITKRGQNVTFRCDPISEHNRLYWYRQTLGQGPEFLTYFQNEAQLEKSRLLSDRFSAERPKGSFSTLEIQRTEQGDSAMYLCASGINRGEPFFGQGTRLTVV.

The chain has TRBV29-1 and TRBJ1-4; D might be TRBD1 (6 bases). The ends were cut back, 7 bases at V and 8 bases at J, with 17 bases in the middle. Germline CDR1 is SQVTM and CDR2 is ANQGSEA. This CDR3 region has 13 residues. The CDR3 DNA reads TGCAGCGCCCGGATGGGGGCCGGGGAAAAACTGTTTTTT. Translating it yields CSARMGAGEKLFF.

The rearrangement joins TRBV27 to TRBJ1-6; maybe TRBD1 (6 bases). The germline CDR1 and CDR2 sequences are MNHEY and SMNVEV (reference sequence). With 5 bases removed from V and 3 bases from J, the gap between germline ends came to 14 bases. The CDR3 has 16 residues. CDR3 bases: TGTGCCAGCAGTCGCAGGCCAGGGGTCTATAATTCACCCCTCCACTTT. Its translation is CASSRRPGVYNSPLHF.

Ten or more counts support this clone. CDR3 in amino acids: CATSRAGNYEQYF. The CDR3 nucleotides read TGTGCCACCTCGAGAGCAGGGAACTACGAGCAGTACTTC. This chain joins TRBV10-3 and TRBJ2-7; weak D call: TRBD1 (5 bases). Germline assignment: CDR1 ENHRY and CDR2 SYGVKD. V gave up 10 bases and J gave up 3 bases, with 16 bases separating them. The CDR3 has 13 residues.

This sequence joins TRBV19 and TRBJ1-2; maybe TRBD1 (5 bases). The germline gives CDR1 LNHDA, CDR2 SQIVND (reference sequence). There are 12 residues in the CDR3. V was trimmed by 5 bases and J by 3 bases, leaving 7 bases between them. The CDR3 region is CASSRGYYGYTF. CDR3 DNA sequence: TGTGCCAGTAGTCGGGGGTACTATGGCTACACCTTC.

This sequence joins TRBV11-2 and TRBJ1-1; TRBD1 is a possible D gene (5 bases). Germline V gene sequence: CDR1 SGHAT, CDR2 FQNNGV. CDR3 length: 14 amino acids. V lost 4 bases and J 10 bases, leaving 19 bases between the germline ends. The chain's CDR3 is CASSYGTPPGIAFF. CDR3 DNA sequence: TGTGCCAGCAGCTATGGGACGCCGCCAGGGATAGCTTTCTTT. The variable domain in full, completed from reference TRBV11-2 and TRBJ1-1, reads EAGVAQSPRYKIIEKRQSVAFWCNPISGHATLYWYQQILGQGPKLLIQFQNNGVVDDSQLPKDRFSAERLKGVDSTLKIQPAKLEDSAVYLCASSYGTPPGIAFFGQGTRLTVV.